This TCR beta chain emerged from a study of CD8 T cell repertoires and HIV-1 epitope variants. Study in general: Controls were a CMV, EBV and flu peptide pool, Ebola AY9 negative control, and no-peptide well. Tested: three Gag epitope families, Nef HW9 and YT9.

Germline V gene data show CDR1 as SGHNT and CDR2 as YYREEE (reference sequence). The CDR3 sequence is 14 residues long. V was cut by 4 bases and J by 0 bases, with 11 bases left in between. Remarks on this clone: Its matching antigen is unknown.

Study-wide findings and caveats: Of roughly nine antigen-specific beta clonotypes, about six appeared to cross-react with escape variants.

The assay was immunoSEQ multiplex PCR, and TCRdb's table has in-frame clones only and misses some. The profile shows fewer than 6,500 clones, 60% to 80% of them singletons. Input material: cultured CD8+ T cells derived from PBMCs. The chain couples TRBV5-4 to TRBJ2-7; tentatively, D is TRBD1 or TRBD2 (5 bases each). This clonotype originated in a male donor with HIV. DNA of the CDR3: TGTGCCAGCAGCCTCGGGGCAGACTCCTACGAGCAGTACTTC. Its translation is CASSLGADSYEQYF.